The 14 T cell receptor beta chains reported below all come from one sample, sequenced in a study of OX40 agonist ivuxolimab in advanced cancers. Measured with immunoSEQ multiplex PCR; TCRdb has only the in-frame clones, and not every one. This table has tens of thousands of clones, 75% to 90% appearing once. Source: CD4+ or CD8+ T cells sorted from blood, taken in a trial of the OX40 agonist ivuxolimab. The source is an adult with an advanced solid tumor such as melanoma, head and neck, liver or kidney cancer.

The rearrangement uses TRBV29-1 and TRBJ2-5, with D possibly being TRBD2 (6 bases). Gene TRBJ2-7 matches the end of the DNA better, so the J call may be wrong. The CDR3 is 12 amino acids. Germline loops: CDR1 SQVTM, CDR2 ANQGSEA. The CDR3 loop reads CSVKQRAYEQYF. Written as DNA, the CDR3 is TGCAGCGTAAAACAGCGGGCCTACGAGCAGTACTTC.

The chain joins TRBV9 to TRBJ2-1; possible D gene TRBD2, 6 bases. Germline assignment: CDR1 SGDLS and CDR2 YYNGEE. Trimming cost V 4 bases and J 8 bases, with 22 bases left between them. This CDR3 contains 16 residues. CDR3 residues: CASSHGTSTRRDEQFF. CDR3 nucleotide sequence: TGTGCCAGCAGCCACGGGACCTCTACAAGGAGGGATGAGCAGTTCTTC.

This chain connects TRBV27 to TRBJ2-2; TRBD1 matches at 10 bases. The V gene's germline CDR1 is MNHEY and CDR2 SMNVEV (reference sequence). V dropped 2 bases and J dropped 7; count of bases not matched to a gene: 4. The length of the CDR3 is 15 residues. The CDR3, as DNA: TGTGCCAGCAGTTTAGACAGGGGGCAGAACGGGGAGCTGTTTTTT. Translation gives CASSLDRGQNGELFF.

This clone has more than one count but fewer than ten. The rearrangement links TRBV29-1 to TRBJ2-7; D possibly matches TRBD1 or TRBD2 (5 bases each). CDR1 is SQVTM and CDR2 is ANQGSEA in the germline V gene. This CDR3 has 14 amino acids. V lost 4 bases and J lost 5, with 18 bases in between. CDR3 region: CSVARDLLPHEQYF. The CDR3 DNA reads TGCAGCGTTGCCCGGGACCTCCTACCCCACGAGCAGTACTTC.

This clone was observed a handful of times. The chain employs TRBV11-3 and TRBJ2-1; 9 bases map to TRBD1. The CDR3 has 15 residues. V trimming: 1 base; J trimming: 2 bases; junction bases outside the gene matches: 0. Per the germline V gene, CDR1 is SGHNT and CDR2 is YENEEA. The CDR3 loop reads CASSLGQGAYNEQFF. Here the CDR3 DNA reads TGTGCCAGCAGCTTAGGACAGGGGGCCTACAATGAGCAGTTCTTC.

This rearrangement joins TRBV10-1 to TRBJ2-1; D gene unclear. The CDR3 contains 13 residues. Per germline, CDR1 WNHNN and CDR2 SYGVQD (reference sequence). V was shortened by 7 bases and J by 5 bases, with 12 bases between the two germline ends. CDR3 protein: CASTDYSNNEQFF. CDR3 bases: TGCGCCAGCACAGATTATTCTAACAATGAGCAGTTCTTC.

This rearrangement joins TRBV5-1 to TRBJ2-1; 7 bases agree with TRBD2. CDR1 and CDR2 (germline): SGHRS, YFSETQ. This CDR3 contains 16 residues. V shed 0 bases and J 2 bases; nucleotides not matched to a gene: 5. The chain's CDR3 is CASSLGLAATYNEQFF. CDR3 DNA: TGCGCCAGCAGCTTGGGGCTAGCGGCCACCTACAATGAGCAGTTCTTC.

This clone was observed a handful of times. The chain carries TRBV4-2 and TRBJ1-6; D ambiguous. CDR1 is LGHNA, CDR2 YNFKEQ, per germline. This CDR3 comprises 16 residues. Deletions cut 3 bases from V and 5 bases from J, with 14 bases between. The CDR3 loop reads CASSQSDTVHNSPLHF. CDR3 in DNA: TGTGCCAGCAGCCAGTCTGACACAGTGCATAATTCACCCCTCCACTTT.

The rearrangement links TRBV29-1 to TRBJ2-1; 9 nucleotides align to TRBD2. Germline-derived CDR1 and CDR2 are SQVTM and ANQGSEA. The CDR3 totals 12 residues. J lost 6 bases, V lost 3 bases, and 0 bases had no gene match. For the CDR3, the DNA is TGCAGCGTTGAGACTAGCGGCAATGAGCAGTTCTTC. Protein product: CSVETSGNEQFF.

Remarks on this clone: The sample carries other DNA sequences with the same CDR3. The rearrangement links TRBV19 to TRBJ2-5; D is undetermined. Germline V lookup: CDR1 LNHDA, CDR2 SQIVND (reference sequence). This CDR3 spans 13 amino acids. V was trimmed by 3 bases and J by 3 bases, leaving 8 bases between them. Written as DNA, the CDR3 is TGTGCCAGTAGTATGGACGGCGAAGAGACCCAGTACTTC. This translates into CASSMDGEETQYF.

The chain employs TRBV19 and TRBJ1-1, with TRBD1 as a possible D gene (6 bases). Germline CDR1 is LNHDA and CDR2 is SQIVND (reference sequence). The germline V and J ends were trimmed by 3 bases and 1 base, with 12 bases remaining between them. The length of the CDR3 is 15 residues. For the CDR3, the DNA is TGTGCCAGTAGTATCACAGGGTTGGAGAACACTGAAGCTTTCTTT. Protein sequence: CASSITGLENTEAFF.

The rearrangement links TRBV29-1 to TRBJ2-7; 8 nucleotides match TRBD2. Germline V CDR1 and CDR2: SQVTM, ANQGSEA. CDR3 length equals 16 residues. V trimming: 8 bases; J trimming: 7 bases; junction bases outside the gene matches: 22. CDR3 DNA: TGCAGCTCCTGGCCGGGGAGCGGGAGCTTCCTGGGGGAGCAGTACTTC. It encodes CSSWPGSGSFLGEQYF.

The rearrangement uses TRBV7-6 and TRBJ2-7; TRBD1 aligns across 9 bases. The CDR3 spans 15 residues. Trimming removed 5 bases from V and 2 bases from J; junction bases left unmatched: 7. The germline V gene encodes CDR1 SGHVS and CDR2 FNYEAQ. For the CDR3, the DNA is TGTGCCAGCAGCAACCCGCGGACAGGGGCCTACGAGCAGTACTTC. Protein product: CASSNPRTGAYEQYF.

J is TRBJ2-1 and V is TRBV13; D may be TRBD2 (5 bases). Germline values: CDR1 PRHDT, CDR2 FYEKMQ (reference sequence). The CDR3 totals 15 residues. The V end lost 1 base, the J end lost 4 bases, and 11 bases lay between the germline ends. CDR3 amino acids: CASSLDLSEYNEQFF. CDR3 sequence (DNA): TGTGCCAGCAGCTTAGATCTTAGCGAGTACAATGAGCAGTTCTTC.